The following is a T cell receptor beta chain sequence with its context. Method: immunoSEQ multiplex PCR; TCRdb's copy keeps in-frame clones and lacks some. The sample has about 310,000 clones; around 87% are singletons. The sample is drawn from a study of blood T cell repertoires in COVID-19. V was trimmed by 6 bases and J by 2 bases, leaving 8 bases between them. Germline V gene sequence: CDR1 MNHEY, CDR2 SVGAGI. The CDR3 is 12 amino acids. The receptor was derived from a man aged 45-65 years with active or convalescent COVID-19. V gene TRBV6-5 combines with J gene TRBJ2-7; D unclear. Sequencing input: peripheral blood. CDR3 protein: CASRPAAYEQYF. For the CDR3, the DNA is TGTGCCAGCAGGCCGGCGGCCTACGAGCAGTACTTC.